Listed below are T cell receptor beta chains from one sample, sequenced in a study of T cell responses to AZD1222 COVID-19 vaccine. Here immunoSEQ multiplex PCR was the method, and the copy in TCRdb shows in-frame clones only, minus some. This table holds over 65,000 clones, 78% found once. The sample here was peripheral blood, taken on day 0 of AZD1222 vaccination. Receptor source: an adult in good health. Each CDR3 is given with its conserved first and last residue. A D gene is named only where the DNA matches it firmly. Only some rows state a clone size, as once, few, many or a class for expanded clones.

D: TRBD2
J: TRBJ2-5
size: many
V: TRBV11-2
DNA: TGTGCCAGCAGCATACTAGCGGGAGGGCCCATAGAGACCCAGTACTTC
CDR3: CASSILAGGPIETQYF

D: -
J: TRBJ2-1
size: -
V: TRBV7-9
DNA: TGTGCCAGCAGCCCCCGACTAGTGGGGTCCTACAATGAGCAGTTCTTC
CDR3: CASSPRLVGSYNEQFF

D: TRBD2
J: TRBJ2-1
size: -
V: TRBV11-3
DNA: TGTGCCAGCAGCTTATCCGGGACTAGCGGGAGTAATGAGCAGTTCTTC
CDR3: CASSLSGTSGSNEQFF

D: -
J: TRBJ2-1
size: -
V: TRBV18
DNA: TGTGCCAGCTCACCTAGGACATTATACAATGAGCAGTTCTTC
CDR3: CASSPRTLYNEQFF

D: -
J: TRBJ2-3
size: -
V: TRBV24-1
DNA: TGTGCCACCAGTGATTCCAGCCGAAGCACAGATACGCAGTATTTT
CDR3: CATSDSSRSTDTQYF

D: -
J: TRBJ2-7
size: -
V: TRBV30
DNA: TGTGCTCCCTCCGGGCGGATTGAGCAGTACTTC
CDR3: CAPSGRIEQYF

D: TRBD2
J: TRBJ2-7
size: -
V: TRBV27
DNA: TGTGCCAGCAGTTTTGGGAGACTAGCGGGAGGCTATACGTACGAGCAGTACTTC
CDR3: CASSFGRLAGGYTYEQYF

D: -
J: TRBJ2-5
size: -
V: TRBV2
DNA: TGTGCCAGCAGTGAAGAGACCCTCCTAGGCCAGTACTTC
CDR3: CASSEETLLGQYF

D: TRBD1
J: TRBJ2-1
size: -
V: TRBV9
DNA: TGTGCCAGCAGCGTAGGGGGACAGGGGTGGAATGAGCAGTTCTTC
CDR3: CASSVGGQGWNEQFF

D: TRBD2
J: TRBJ2-1
size: -
V: TRBV13
DNA: TGTGCCAGCAGACCCACGGGAGGACCCTACAATGAGCAGTTCTTC
CDR3: CASRPTGGPYNEQFF

D: TRBD2
J: TRBJ2-1
size: -
V: TRBV9
DNA: TGTGCCAGCAGCGAAGGACTAGCGGGAGGAGGGCAGTTCTTC
CDR3: CASSEGLAGGGQFF

D: -
J: TRBJ1-3
size: -
V: TRBV3-1/TRBV3-2
DNA: TGTGCCAGCAGCCCTGCCGGTAGGAGTGGAGCTGGAAACACCATATATTTT
CDR3: CASSPAGRSGAGNTIYF

D: -
J: TRBJ2-1
size: -
V: TRBV2
DNA: TGTGCCAGCAGTGGCCCAGGGAACAATGAGCAGTTCTTC
CDR3: CASSGPGNNEQFF

D: -
J: TRBJ1-2
size: -
V: TRBV6-5
DNA: TGTGCCAGCAGTTACGACCCAGGGGACTCATATGGCTACACCTTC
CDR3: CASSYDPGDSYGYTF

D: TRBD2
J: TRBJ2-3
size: -
V: TRBV6-5
DNA: TGTGCCAGCAGTTACTCCGGGACTAGCGGGAAAAATACGCAGTATTTT
CDR3: CASSYSGTSGKNTQYF

D: TRBD1
J: TRBJ2-7
size: -
V: TRBV3-1/TRBV3-2
DNA: TGTGCCAGCAGCCTCCTCGACAGGGGCTACGAGCAGTACTTC
CDR3: CASSLLDRGYEQYF

D: TRBD1
J: TRBJ1-2
size: few
V: TRBV30
DNA: TGTGCCTACACAGGGGGGATCTATGGCTACACCTTC
CDR3: CAYTGGIYGYTF

D: -
J: TRBJ1-5
size: -
V: TRBV16
DNA: TGTGCCAGCAGCCAATCCATCCAGGACAATCAGCCCCAGCATTTT
CDR3: CASSQSIQDNQPQHF

D: TRBD2
J: TRBJ2-1
size: -
V: TRBV24-1
DNA: TGTGCCACCAGTGGCTTTGTCTCTAGCGGGAGGGCAAATGAGCAGTTCTTC
CDR3: CATSGFVSSGRANEQFF

D: -
J: TRBJ2-7
size: -
V: TRBV9
DNA: TGTGCCAGCAGCGTAGCACTAGGCACCTACGAGCAGTACTTC
CDR3: CASSVALGTYEQYF

D: -
J: TRBJ1-5
size: -
V: TRBV5-5
DNA: TGTGCCAGCAGCCCGGGGGTGGGCAATCAGCCCCAGCATTTT
CDR3: CASSPGVGNQPQHF

D: -
J: TRBJ2-7
size: -
V: TRBV12-2
DNA: TGTGCAAGACGAGGCTACGAGCAGTACTTC
CDR3: CARRGYEQYF

D: -
J: TRBJ1-2
size: -
V: TRBV20-1
DNA: TGCAGTGCTAGTGCTCAAAGGGAGGATGGCTACACCTTC
CDR3: CSASAQREDGYTF

D: TRBD2
J: TRBJ2-2
size: -
V: TRBV6-4
DNA: TGTGCCAGCAGTGTAACTAGCGGGAGGGTCAACACCGGGGAGCTGTTTTTT
CDR3: CASSVTSGRVNTGELFF